In its sample, the clone carrying this TCR beta chain was seen a few times. This sample stems from a study of T cells of healthy individuals. The CDR3 is 11 amino acids. Trimming removed 2 bases from V and 16 bases from J; junction bases left unmatched: 4. The germline CDR1 and CDR2 sequences are MNHEY and SVGAGI. TCRdb analysed the 5' RACE reads with MiXCR anew, one entry per CDR3 protein. The sample yields 53,000 or so distinct CDR3 sequences, 14% to 15% seen once. The gene calls are TRBV6-5 and TRBJ2-1, with 8 bases that match TRBD2. This TCR was recovered from a human donor in good health. Here the CDR3 DNA reads TGTGCCAGCAGTTACGAAGCGGGGGAATTCTTC. This encodes CASSYEAGEFF.